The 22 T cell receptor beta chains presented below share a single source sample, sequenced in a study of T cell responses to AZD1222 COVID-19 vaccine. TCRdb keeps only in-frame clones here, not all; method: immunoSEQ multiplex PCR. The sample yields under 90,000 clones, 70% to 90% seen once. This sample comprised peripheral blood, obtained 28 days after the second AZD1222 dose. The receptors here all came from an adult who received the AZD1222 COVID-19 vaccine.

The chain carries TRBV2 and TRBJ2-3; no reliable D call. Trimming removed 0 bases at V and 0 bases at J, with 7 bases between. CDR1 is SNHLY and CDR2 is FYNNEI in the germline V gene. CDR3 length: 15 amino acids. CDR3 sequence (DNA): TGTGCCAGCAGTGAAGCGCCGTCGAGCACAGATACGCAGTATTTT. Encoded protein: CASSEAPSSTDTQYF.

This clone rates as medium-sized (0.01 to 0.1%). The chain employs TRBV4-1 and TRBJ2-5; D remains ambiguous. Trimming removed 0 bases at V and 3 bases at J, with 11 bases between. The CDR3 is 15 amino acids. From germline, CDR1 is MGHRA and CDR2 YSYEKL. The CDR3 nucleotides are TGCGCCAGCAGCCAAGATGTAGGGTGGGAAGAGACCCAGTACTTC. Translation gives CASSQDVGWEETQYF.

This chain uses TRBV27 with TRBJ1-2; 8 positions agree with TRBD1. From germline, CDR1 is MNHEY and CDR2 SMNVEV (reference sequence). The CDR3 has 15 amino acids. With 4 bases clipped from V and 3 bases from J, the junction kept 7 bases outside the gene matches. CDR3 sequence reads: CASSSSDRGYYGYTF. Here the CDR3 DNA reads TGTGCCAGCAGTTCGAGTGACAGGGGTTACTATGGCTACACCTTC.

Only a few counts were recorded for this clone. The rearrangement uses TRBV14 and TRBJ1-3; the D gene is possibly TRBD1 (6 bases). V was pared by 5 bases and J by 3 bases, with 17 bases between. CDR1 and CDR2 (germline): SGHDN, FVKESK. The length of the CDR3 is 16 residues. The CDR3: CASSDTTGARGNTIYF. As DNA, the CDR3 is TGTGCCAGCAGCGATACCACGGGGGCGCGTGGAAACACCATATATTTT.

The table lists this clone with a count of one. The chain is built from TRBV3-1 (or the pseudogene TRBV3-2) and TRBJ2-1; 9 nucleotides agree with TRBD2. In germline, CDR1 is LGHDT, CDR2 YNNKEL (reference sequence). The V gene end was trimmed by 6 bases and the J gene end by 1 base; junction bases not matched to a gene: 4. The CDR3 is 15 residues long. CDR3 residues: CASRSSGGSYNEQFF. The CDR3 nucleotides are TGTGCCAGCAGATCAAGCGGGGGGTCCTACAATGAGCAGTTCTTC.

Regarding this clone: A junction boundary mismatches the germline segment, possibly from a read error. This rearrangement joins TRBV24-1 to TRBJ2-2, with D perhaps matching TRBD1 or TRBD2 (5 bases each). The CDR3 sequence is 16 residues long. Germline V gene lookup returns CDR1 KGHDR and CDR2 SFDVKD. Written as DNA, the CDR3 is TGTGCCACCCGTGACCCCGGACCGGGGACCACCGGGGAGCTGTTTTTT. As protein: CATRDPGPGTTGELFF.

CDR3: CAWGAGGRVYGYTF. CDR3 DNA sequence: TGTGCCTGGGGGGCAGGGGGAAGAGTCTATGGCTACACCTTC. The chain recombines TRBV30 with TRBJ1-2, with 7 bases that match TRBD1. Germline V gene data show CDR1 as GTSNPN and CDR2 as SVGIG (reference sequence). The CDR3 has 14 residues. V shed 5 bases and J 4 bases; nucleotides not matched to a gene: 10.

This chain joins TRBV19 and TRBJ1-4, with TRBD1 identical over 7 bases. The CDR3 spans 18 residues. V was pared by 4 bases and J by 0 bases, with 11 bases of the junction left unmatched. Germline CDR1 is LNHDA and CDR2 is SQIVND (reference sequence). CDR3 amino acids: CASSTPGGRGATNEKLFF. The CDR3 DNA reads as TGTGCCAGTAGTACGCCAGGGGGGAGAGGAGCAACTAATGAAAAACTGTTTTTT.

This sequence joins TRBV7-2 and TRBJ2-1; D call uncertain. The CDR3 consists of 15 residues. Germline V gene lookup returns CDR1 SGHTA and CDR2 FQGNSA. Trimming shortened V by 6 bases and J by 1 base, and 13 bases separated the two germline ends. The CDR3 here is CASSQTRVSYNEQFF. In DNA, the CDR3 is TGTGCCAGCAGTCAAACACGGGTTTCCTACAATGAGCAGTTCTTC.

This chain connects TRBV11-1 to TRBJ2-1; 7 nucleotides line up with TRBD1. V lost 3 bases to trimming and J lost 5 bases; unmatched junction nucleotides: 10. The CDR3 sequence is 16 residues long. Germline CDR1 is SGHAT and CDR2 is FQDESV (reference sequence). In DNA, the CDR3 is TGTGCCAGCAGCTTTTCTCACTCACAGGGGAACAATGAGCAGTTCTTC. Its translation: CASSFSHSQGNNEQFF. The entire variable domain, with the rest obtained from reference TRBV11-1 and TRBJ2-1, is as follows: EAEVAQSPRYKITEKSQAVAFWCDPISGHATLYWYRQILGQGPELLVQFQDESVVDDSQLPKDRFSAERLKGVDSTLKIQPAELGDSAMYLCASSFSHSQGNNEQFFGPGTRLTVL.

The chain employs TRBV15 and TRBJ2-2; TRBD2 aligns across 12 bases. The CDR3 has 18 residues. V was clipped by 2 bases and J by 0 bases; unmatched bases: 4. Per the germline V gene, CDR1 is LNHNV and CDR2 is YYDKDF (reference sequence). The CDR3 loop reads CATSRRLAGAANTGELFF. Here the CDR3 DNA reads TGTGCCACCAGCAGAAGACTAGCGGGGGCCGCGAACACCGGGGAGCTGTTTTTT. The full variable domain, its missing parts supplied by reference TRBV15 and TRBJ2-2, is DAMVIQNPRYQVTQFGKPVTLSCSQTLNHNVMYWYQQKSSQAPKLLFHYYDKDFNNEADTPDNFQSRRPNTSFCFLDIRSPGLGDTAMYLCATSRRLAGAANTGELFFGEGSRLTVL.

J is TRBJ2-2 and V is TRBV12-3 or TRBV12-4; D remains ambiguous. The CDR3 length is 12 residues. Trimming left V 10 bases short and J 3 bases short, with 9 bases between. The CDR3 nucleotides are TGTGCCATCAAGGCGGACACCGGGGAGCTGTTTTTT. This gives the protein CAIKADTGELFF.

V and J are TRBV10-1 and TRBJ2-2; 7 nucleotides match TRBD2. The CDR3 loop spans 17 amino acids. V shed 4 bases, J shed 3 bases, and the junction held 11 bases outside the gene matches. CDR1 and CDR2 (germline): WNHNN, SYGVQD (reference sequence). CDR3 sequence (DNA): TGCGCCAGCAGTGCCGTCCGGGGGGAGGGGTACACCGGGGAGCTGTTTTTT. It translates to CASSAVRGEGYTGELFF.

The CDR3 is CASSRDGGPQHF. CDR3 DNA sequence: TGTGCCAGCAGCCGGGATGGGGGCCCCCAGCATTTT. The V and J genes are TRBV3-1 (or the pseudogene TRBV3-2) and TRBJ1-5; TRBD1 is a possible D gene (6 bases). The length of the CDR3 is 12 residues. In germline, CDR1 is LGHDT, CDR2 YNNKEL (reference sequence). Trimming took off 4 bases at V and 10 bases at J, with 11 bases between the two ends.

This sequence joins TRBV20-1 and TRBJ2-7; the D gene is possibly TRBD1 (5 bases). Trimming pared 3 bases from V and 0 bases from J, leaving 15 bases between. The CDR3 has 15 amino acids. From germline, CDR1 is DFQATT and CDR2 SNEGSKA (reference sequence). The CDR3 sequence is CSASGPQGNSYEQYF. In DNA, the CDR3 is TGCAGTGCTAGTGGGCCTCAGGGAAACTCCTACGAGCAGTACTTC.

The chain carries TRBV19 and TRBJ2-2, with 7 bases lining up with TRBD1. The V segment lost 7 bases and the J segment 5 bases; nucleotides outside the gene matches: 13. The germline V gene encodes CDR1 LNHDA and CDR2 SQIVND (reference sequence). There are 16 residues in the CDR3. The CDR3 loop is CASTSVRGRGTGELFF. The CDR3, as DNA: TGTGCCAGTACTTCCGTTAGGGGGCGCGGAACCGGGGAGCTGTTTTTT.

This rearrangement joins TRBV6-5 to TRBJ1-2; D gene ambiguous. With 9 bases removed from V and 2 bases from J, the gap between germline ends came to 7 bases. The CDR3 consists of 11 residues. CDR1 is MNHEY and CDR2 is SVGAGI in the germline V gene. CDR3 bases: TGTGCCAGTGGCAGGAACTATGGCTACACCTTC. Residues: CASGRNYGYTF.

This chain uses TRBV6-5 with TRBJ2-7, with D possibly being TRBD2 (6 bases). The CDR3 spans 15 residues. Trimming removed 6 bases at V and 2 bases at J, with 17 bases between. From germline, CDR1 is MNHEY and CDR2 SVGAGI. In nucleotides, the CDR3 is TGTGCCAGCAGAGCGGGCGGGGCAACGACCTACGAGCAGTACTTC. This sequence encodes CASRAGGATTYEQYF.

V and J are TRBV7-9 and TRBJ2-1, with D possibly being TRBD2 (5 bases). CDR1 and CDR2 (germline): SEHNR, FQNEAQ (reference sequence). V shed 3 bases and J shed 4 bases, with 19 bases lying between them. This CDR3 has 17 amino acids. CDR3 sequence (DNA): TGTGCCAGCAGCTTCGTCTCGACCTCCAGCGGATACAATGAGCAGTTCTTC. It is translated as CASSFVSTSSGYNEQFF.

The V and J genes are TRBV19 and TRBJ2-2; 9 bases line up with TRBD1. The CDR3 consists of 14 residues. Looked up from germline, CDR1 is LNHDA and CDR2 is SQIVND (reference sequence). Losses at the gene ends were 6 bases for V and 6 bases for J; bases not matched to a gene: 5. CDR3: CASSSRQGAGELFF. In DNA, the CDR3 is TGTGCCAGTAGCTCGCGACAGGGGGCCGGGGAGCTGTTTTTT.

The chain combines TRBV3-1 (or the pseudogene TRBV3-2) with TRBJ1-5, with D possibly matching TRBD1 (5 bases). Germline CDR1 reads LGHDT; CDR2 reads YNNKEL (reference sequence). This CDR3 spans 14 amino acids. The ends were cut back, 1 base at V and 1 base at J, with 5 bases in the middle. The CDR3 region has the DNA TGTGCCAGCAGCCAAGGGGGGAGCAATCAGCCCCAGCATTTT. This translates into CASSQGGSNQPQHF.

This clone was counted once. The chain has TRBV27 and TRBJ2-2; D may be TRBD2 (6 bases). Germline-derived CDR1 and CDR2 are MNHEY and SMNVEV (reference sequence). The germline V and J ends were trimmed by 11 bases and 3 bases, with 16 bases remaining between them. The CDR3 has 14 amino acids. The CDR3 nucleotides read TGTGCCTCGGGGGATCCGCCATACACCGGGGAGCTGTTTTTT. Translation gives CASGDPPYTGELFF.